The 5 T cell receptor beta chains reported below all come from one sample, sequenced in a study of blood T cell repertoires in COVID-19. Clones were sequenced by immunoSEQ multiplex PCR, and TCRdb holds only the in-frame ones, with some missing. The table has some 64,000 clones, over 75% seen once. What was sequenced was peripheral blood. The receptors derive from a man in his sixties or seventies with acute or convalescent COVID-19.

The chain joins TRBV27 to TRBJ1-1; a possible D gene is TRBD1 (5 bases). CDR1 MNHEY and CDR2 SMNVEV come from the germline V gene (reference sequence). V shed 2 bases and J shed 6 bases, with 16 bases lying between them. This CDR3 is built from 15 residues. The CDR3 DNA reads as TGTGCCAGCAGTTTAAGGCCAGGGAATGAGGCTGAAGCTTTCTTT. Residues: CASSLRPGNEAEAFF.

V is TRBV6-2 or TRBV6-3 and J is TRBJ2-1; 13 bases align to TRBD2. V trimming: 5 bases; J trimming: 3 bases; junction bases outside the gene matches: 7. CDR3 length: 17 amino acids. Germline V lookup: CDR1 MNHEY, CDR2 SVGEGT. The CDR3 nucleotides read TGTGCCAGCAGTGCAACTAGCGGGGGGGCCGGCTACAATGAGCAGTTCTTC. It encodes CASSATSGGAGYNEQFF.

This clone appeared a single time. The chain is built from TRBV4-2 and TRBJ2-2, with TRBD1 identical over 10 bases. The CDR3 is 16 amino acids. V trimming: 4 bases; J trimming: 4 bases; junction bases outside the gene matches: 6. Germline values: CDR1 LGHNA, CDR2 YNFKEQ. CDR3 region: CASSPHDRGPTGELFF. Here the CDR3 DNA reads TGTGCCAGCAGCCCGCACGACAGGGGGCCCACCGGGGAGCTGTTTTTT.

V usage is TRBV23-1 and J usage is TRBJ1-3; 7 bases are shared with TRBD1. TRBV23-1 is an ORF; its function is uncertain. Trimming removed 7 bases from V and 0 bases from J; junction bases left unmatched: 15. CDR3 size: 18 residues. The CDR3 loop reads CASTPTGPNRLSGNTIYF. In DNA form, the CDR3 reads TGCGCCAGCACCCCGACAGGGCCAAACCGCCTCTCTGGAAACACCATATATTTT.

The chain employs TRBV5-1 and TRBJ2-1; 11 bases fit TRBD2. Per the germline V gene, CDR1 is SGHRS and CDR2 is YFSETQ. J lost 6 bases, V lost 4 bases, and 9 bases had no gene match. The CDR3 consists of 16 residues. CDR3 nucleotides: TGCGCCAGCAGCCGAGTTAGCGGGGGGGCCCGCAATGAGCAGTTCTTC. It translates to CASSRVSGGARNEQFF.